This T cell receptor beta chain derives from a study of cytomegalovirus exposure and HLA in healthy donors. Study information: In an earlier analysis, 90 million to 130 million unique TCR beta sequences were found from approximately 190 million T cells. Findings of the study overall: The investigators catalogued 150 to 200 TCR beta chains as cytomegalovirus-associated. Among the most significant clusters, several appeared linked to common viral pathogens in a later analysis. Later, an analysis showed that TCR beta chains associated with HLA were more clonally expanded than others that were equally common.

The CDR3 consists of 15 residues. Trimming cost V 5 bases and J 4 bases, with 17 bases left between them. CDR1 SGHTA and CDR2 FQGNSA come from the germline V gene. This clone was picked up a small number of times. Its antigen is unknown. 13 Jbeta primers and 60 Vbeta primers were used for the PCR. Profiled with immunoSEQ multiplex PCR; TCRdb holds only in-frame clones, not every one. Of fewer than 200,000 clones listed, more than 70% are singletons. The genes are TRBV7-2 and TRBJ1-1; D is uncertain. This clonotype originated in a man under 40 in good health and CMV-seronegative. Sequenced input: PBMCs. The CDR3 nucleotides read TGTGCCAGCAGCCCCCAGGTCTGGGAGCCCACTGAAGCTTTCTTT. Translated, it gives CASSPQVWEPTEAFF.